This passage covers 25 T cell receptor beta chains from one sample sequenced in a study of blood T cells in healthy people across ages. Then a second PCR, running roughly 7 to 11 cycles, was carried out with a sample-barcoded 5' primer and a J-beta primer mix. TCRdb re-called the 5' RACE reads through MiXCR, storing one row per CDR3 protein. The sample has about 1,500,000 distinct CDR3 sequences, 28% seen once. Sequencing input: blood. Receptors originate from a woman in her 30s in good health.

The gene calls are TRBV28 and TRBJ1-2; 12 positions match TRBD1. The CDR3 extends over 16 amino acids. Unmatched junction bases numbered 13, after V lost 7 bases and J lost 7 bases. Germline CDR1 is MDHEN and CDR2 is SYDVKM. The CDR3, as DNA: TGTGCCAGCACCTTACTCCCGGGACAGGGGGCAGGTGGCTACACCTTC. Protein: CASTLLPGQGAGGYTF.

This clonotype was counted once. A read error may be the cause here, since a much bigger clone is one base away. The chain has TRBV20-1 and TRBJ2-3; 8 nucleotides align to TRBD2. CDR1 is DFQATT and CDR2 is SNEGSKA in the germline V gene (reference sequence). The length of the CDR3 is 13 residues. CDR3 in amino acids: CSAWWTSTDTQDF. DNA of the CDR3: TGCAGTGCTTGGTGGACTAGCACAGATACGCAGGATTTT.

J is TRBJ2-3 and V is TRBV11-2; D gene ambiguous. Germline CDR1 is SGHAT and CDR2 is FQNNGV. This CDR3 is built from 14 residues. The germline V and J ends were trimmed by 5 bases and 7 bases, with 16 bases remaining between them. CDR3 sequence reads: CASSPPVARNTQYF. The CDR3, as DNA: TGTGCCAGCAGCCCCCCCGTGGCTCGAAATACGCAGTATTTT.

The rearrangement joins TRBV19 to TRBJ1-2; 8 bases map to TRBD1. The V gene end was trimmed by 2 bases and the J gene end by 11 bases; junction bases not matched to a gene: 7. The CDR3 contains 13 residues. Germline CDR1 and CDR2: LNHDA and SQIVND (reference sequence). The CDR3 sequence is CASSIKGQDAYTF. The DNA for the CDR3 is TGTGCCAGTAGTATAAAGGGACAGGATGCTTACACCTTC.

The V and J genes are TRBV12-3 or TRBV12-4 and TRBJ2-7; D might be TRBD1 or TRBD2, each matching 5 bases. The CDR3 consists of 15 residues. V was pared by 3 bases and J by 2 bases, with 14 bases between. DNA for the CDR3: TGTGCCAGCAGTTTTACCGACAAGGGACCCTACGAGCAGTACTTC. Translating gives CASSFTDKGPYEQYF.

The J gene is TRBJ1-2, the V gene TRBV5-5; D is undetermined. The CDR3 runs to 12 residues. The V and J ends lost 0 bases and 8 bases respectively, with 8 bases between them. Germline V gene data show CDR1 as SGHKS and CDR2 as YYEKEE (reference sequence). CDR3 amino acids: CASSLVPGGYTF. In DNA form, the CDR3 reads TGTGCCAGCAGCTTGGTCCCGGGGGGCTACACCTTC.

The chain employs TRBV6-5 and TRBJ1-5, with unresolved D. Germline values: CDR1 MNHEY, CDR2 SVGAGI. Trimming took off 0 bases at V and 4 bases at J, with 10 bases between the two ends. This CDR3 contains 15 residues. The CDR3 DNA sequence: TGTGCCAGCAGTTACTCGAAGGCGGGGAATCAGCCCCAGCATTTT. Translation gives CASSYSKAGNQPQHF.

The table lists this clonotype with a few counts. This chain uses TRBV18 with TRBJ2-7; TRBD1 aligns across 8 bases. The CDR3 is made up of 14 amino acids. Germline lookup yields CDR1 KGHSH and CDR2 LQKENI. The V and J ends lost 5 bases and 4 bases, in that order; junction bases with no gene match: 7. CDR3 DNA: TGTGCCAGCTCAAGACGACAGGGGAGGTACGAGCAGTACTTC. This codes for CASSRRQGRYEQYF.

The J gene is TRBJ1-2, the V gene TRBV12-2; whether TRBD1, the table's D call, matches the DNA was not checked. TRBV12-2 is an annotated pseudogene. CDR3 length: 18 residues. This CDR3 is CASRFATKTGDWNYGYTF. In DNA form, the CDR3 reads TGTGCAAGTCGCTTCGCCACCAAAACAGGGGATTGGAACTATGGCTACACCTTC.

V and J are TRBV4-1 and TRBJ2-1; 8 nucleotides align to TRBD2. The CDR3 runs to 15 residues. The J segment lost 2 bases and the V segment lost 4 bases, leaving 4 bases of the junction unmatched. The germline V gene encodes CDR1 MGHRA and CDR2 YSYEKL. The CDR3 coding sequence is TGCGCCAGCAGCCCACTAGCGGTCACCTACAATGAGCAGTTCTTC. The encoded protein is CASSPLAVTYNEQFF.

The chain is built from TRBV5-5 and TRBJ2-7, with unresolved D. Germline CDR1 reads SGHKS; CDR2 reads YYEKEE (reference sequence). V was shortened by 0 bases and J by 6 bases, with 16 bases between the two germline ends. The CDR3 is made up of 15 amino acids. CDR3 protein: CASSLDDVDPGEQYF. The CDR3, as DNA: TGTGCCAGCAGCTTGGACGATGTGGACCCGGGCGAGCAGTACTTC.

At least ten counts were recorded for this clonotype. The V and J genes are TRBV5-1 and TRBJ2-3, with D tentatively TRBD2 (5 bases). With 0 bases removed from V and 0 bases from J, the gap between germline ends came to 8 bases. The CDR3 is made up of 15 amino acids. CDR1 is SGHRS and CDR2 is YFSETQ in the germline V gene. The CDR3: CASSLDRGSTDTQYF. The CDR3 nucleotides read TGCGCCAGCAGCTTGGATCGGGGAAGCACAGATACGCAGTATTTT.

Remarks on this clonotype: A much larger clone lies a single base off, so this may be a read error. The chain recombines TRBV29-1 with TRBJ2-7; TRBD1 agrees at 7 bases. In germline, CDR1 is SQVTM, CDR2 ANQGSEA. Trimming cost V 4 bases and J 2 bases; bases outside gene matches: 5. This CDR3 contains 13 residues. The CDR3 sequence: CSVGQGDAYEQYF. In nucleotides, the CDR3 is TGCAGCGTTGGGCAGGGGGACGCCTACGAGCAGTACTTC.

The chain couples TRBV7-2 to TRBJ1-2; D is possibly TRBD1 (5 bases). The CDR3 is made up of 14 amino acids. Between the trimmed V and J ends, which lost 7 bases and 4 bases, there was a span of 16 bases. Per germline, CDR1 SGHTA and CDR2 FQGNSA. In DNA form, the CDR3 reads TGTGCCAGCACCGGAGGGACCGGAGGCTATGGCTACACCTTC. Translation: CASTGGTGGYGYTF.

The chain couples TRBV11-2 to TRBJ1-2, with 7 bases lining up with TRBD1. The CDR3 spans 17 residues. V trimming: 1 base; J trimming: 2 bases; junction bases outside the gene matches: 10. In germline, CDR1 is SGHAT, CDR2 FQNNGV. The CDR3 DNA reads TGTGCCAGCAGCTTAGCTATCTCCAGGGGGGGGAACTATGGCTACACCTTC. Translated: CASSLAISRGGNYGYTF.

A word on this clonotype: A much larger clone lies one base from this, so it may be a read error. The chain is built from TRBV12-3 or TRBV12-4 and TRBJ2-4, with D maybe TRBD1 (5 bases). The CDR3 is 14 residues long. With 7 bases removed from V and 7 bases from J, the gap between germline ends came to 17 bases. CDR3 in DNA: TGTGCCAGCACCCCGACACCACCAGGGAACATTCAGTACTTC. This encodes CASTPTPPGNIQYF.

The V call is TRBV12-3 or TRBV12-4, the J call TRBJ2-2; possibly TRBD1 for D (6 bases). V lost 5 bases and J lost 6, with 16 bases in between. The CDR3 has 15 amino acids. CDR3 amino acids: CASSRRGAVSGELFF. The CDR3 DNA reads as TGTGCCAGCAGTCGCAGGGGCGCGGTCTCCGGGGAGCTGTTTTTT.

V is TRBV20-1 and J is TRBJ2-5; TRBD2 aligns across 11 bases. The trim removed 3 bases at V and 2 bases at J, leaving 5 bases unmatched. This CDR3 comprises 15 residues. Germline values: CDR1 DFQATT, CDR2 SNEGSKA (reference sequence). This CDR3 is CSASVASGGQETQYF. In nucleotides, the CDR3 is TGCAGTGCTAGCGTGGCTAGCGGGGGGCAAGAGACCCAGTACTTC.

As for this clonotype: An end of the junction differs from the germline gene, which may be a read error. This chain uses TRBV6-6 with TRBJ2-3; D unresolved. This CDR3 has 17 residues. In germline, CDR1 is MNHNY, CDR2 SVGAGI (reference sequence). CDR3 sequence reads: CTSSYSTLDELTDTQYF. The CDR3 DNA reads TGTACCAGCAGTTACTCGACATTGGATGAACTCACAGATACGCAGTATTTT.

This clonotype was found many times. The chain combines TRBV29-1 with TRBJ1-2; 7 nucleotides align to TRBD1. With V trimmed by 7 bases and J by 4 bases, 3 bases remained unmatched. The CDR3 has 11 residues. Per germline, CDR1 SQVTM and CDR2 ANQGSEA. CDR3 sequence reads: CSAQGSYGYTF. CDR3 DNA: TGCAGCGCACAGGGGTCCTATGGCTACACCTTC. Filled out from reference TRBV29-1 and TRBJ1-2, the complete variable domain reads SAVISQKPSRDICQRGTSLTIQCQVDSQVTMMFWYRQQPGQSLTLIATANQGSEATYESGFVIDKFPISRPNLTFSTLTVSNMSPEDSSIYLCSAQGSYGYTFGSGTRLTVV.

This chain links TRBV6-6 with TRBJ2-3; 8 bases align to TRBD2. Germline CDR1 and CDR2: MNHNY and SVGAGI (reference sequence). The CDR3 totals 16 residues. J gave up 4 bases and V 7 bases, and 13 bases lay outside the gene matches. The CDR3 DNA sequence: TGTGCCAGCATCACCGCCGGGGGGGCTCTCGCAGATACGCAGTATTTT. This codes for CASITAGGALADTQYF.

This clonotype was counted only a few times. This sequence joins TRBV20-1 and TRBJ1-5; the D is unclear. The CDR3 totals 13 residues. Germline V lookup: CDR1 DFQATT, CDR2 SNEGSKA (reference sequence). With 3 bases removed from V and 2 bases from J, the gap between germline ends came to 8 bases. CDR3 residues: CSASVLGNQPQHF. CDR3 coding DNA: TGCAGTGCTAGTGTGTTGGGCAATCAGCCCCAGCATTTT.

This clonotype appeared a few times. The chain joins TRBV5-5 to TRBJ2-1; TRBD2 matches at 10 bases. Germline CDR1 SGHKS, CDR2 YYEKEE (reference sequence). The junction had 8 bases not matched to a gene; V was cut back by 4 bases and J by 7 bases. The CDR3 length is 15 residues. The CDR3, as DNA: TGTGCCAGCAGCCGAAGCGGGGGGGCAAATAATGAGCAGTTCTTC. It codes for CASSRSGGANNEQFF.

This clonotype was counted a single time. At one boundary the junction diverges from the germline segment, which might be a read error. V is TRBV28 and J is TRBJ1-2; 7 bases are a match to TRBD1. Germline CDR1 and CDR2: MDHEN and SYDVKM. CDR3 length: 13 residues. For the CDR3, the DNA is TGTACCAGCAGTTACAGGGGCCCCTATGGCTACACCTTC. Its translation: CTSSYRGPYGYTF.

This clonotype occurred many times. The chain couples TRBV7-2 to TRBJ2-3; no firm D call. The length of the CDR3 is 13 residues. Germline V gene data show CDR1 as SGHTA and CDR2 as FQGNSA. The V end was cut by 1 base, the J end by 7 bases, with 9 bases between. The CDR3, as DNA: TGTGCCAGCAGCTTAGATCCCGGGTATACGCAGTATTTT. It yields the protein CASSLDPGYTQYF.